Below are 27 T cell receptor beta chains sequenced from a single sample in a study of PD-L1 blockade in urothelial cancer. Profiled with immunoSEQ multiplex PCR; TCRdb holds only in-frame clones, not every one. The sample yields about 52,000 clones, roughly 80% seen once. Sequencing was performed on PBMCs, taken around atezolizumab (anti-PD-L1) treatment. The receptors stem from a man between 65 and 85 years old with urothelial cancer.

The rearrangement links TRBV4-3 to TRBJ2-7, with 7 bases that match TRBD1. V lost 0 bases, J lost 1 base, and 3 bases stayed unmatched. Looked up from germline, CDR1 is LGHNA and CDR2 is YSLEER. The CDR3 sequence is 15 residues long. The CDR3: CASSQDVQGSYEQYF. The DNA of the CDR3 is TGCGCCAGCAGCCAAGATGTACAGGGGTCCTACGAGCAGTACTTC.

This clone has just a few counts. The chain couples TRBV11-2 to TRBJ2-7, with D maybe TRBD1 (6 bases). Germline values: CDR1 SGHAT, CDR2 FQNNGV. V was pared by 5 bases and J by 5 bases, with 16 bases between. CDR3 length: 14 residues. CDR3 DNA sequence: TGTGCCAGCAGCCTGGGTACAGGGACCAACGAGCAGTACTTC. This gives the protein CASSLGTGTNEQYF.

In its sample, this clone was seen many times. This chain joins TRBV7-9 and TRBJ2-7; 7 positions match TRBD1. Germline V CDR1 and CDR2: SEHNR, FQNEAQ (reference sequence). V lost 5 bases and J lost 2; bases outside the gene matches: 6. The CDR3 contains 14 residues. The CDR3 is CASSKGTEPYEQYF. The CDR3, as DNA: TGTGCCAGCAGCAAGGGGACAGAACCCTACGAGCAGTACTTC.

This chain uses TRBV25-1 with TRBJ1-1, with D tentatively TRBD1 (5 bases). Trimming left V 2 bases short and J 0 bases short, with 13 bases between. The CDR3 contains 16 residues. Germline lookup yields CDR1 MGHDK and CDR2 SYGVNS. The CDR3 DNA sequence: TGTGCCAGCAGTGAAAATGGGAAGGGGATGAACACTGAAGCTTTCTTT. The encoded protein is CASSENGKGMNTEAFF.

The rearrangement uses TRBV18 and TRBJ2-7; D remains ambiguous. V lost 6 bases to trimming and J lost 3 bases, with 9 bases between them. The CDR3 is 12 residues long. The germline V gene has CDR1 KGHSH and CDR2 LQKENI. CDR3: CASSPVRYEQYF. As DNA, the CDR3 is TGTGCCAGCTCCCCCGTCCGCTACGAGCAGTACTTC.

The chain links TRBV6-5 to TRBJ1-2; TRBD1 aligns across 7 bases. Germline CDR1 reads MNHEY; CDR2 reads SVGAGI. The CDR3 extends over 13 amino acids. The V and J ends lost 8 bases and 2 bases, in that order; junction bases with no gene match: 5. CDR3 sequence: CASSEGANYGYTF. CDR3 sequence (DNA): TGTGCCAGCTCGGAGGGGGCGAACTATGGCTACACCTTC.

The rearrangement uses TRBV4-1 and TRBJ2-5; the D is unclear. With 0 bases removed from V and 4 bases from J, the gap between germline ends came to 18 bases. This CDR3 is 17 amino acids long. Germline CDR1 and CDR2: MGHRA and YSYEKL. In nucleotides, the CDR3 is TGCGCCAGCAGCCAAGATTTGATTGTAGCCTCCCGAGAGACCCAGTACTTC. Translating gives CASSQDLIVASRETQYF.

The chain has TRBV7-9 and TRBJ1-2; D gene uncertain. V lost 5 bases, J lost 6 bases, and 13 bases lay in between. The CDR3 totals 13 residues. Germline CDR1 and CDR2: SEHNR and FQNEAQ (reference sequence). CDR3 residues: CASSPGMAHGYTF. Written as DNA, the CDR3 is TGTGCCAGCAGCCCAGGTATGGCCCATGGCTACACCTTC. The full variable domain, in which reference TRBV7-9 and TRBJ1-2 provide the parts outside the CDR3, is DTGVSQNPRHKITKRGQNVTFRCDPISEHNRLYWYRQTLGQGPEFLTYFQNEAQLEKSRLLSDRFSAERPKGSFSTLEIQRTEQGDSAMYLCASSPGMAHGYTFGSGTRLTVV.

The chain is built from TRBV5-1 and TRBJ2-7, with 11 bases that match TRBD2. The V gene's germline CDR1 is SGHRS and CDR2 YFSETQ. Trimming took 0 bases from V and 4 from J; bases not matched to a gene: 6. The CDR3 is 16 amino acids. CDR3 protein: CASSLALAGVRYEQYF. DNA of the CDR3: TGCGCCAGCAGCTTGGCACTAGCGGGAGTGAGGTACGAGCAGTACTTC.

The CDR3 loop reads CASSPQGLVVSNEQFF. Written as DNA, the CDR3 is TGTGCCAGCAGCCCCCAGGGACTAGTGGTGTCCAATGAGCAGTTCTTC. The chain carries TRBV7-2 and TRBJ2-1, with 8 bases matching TRBD2. From germline, CDR1 is SGHTA and CDR2 FQGNSA. The CDR3 contains 16 residues. Germline trimming cut 5 bases from V and 6 bases from J; bases unmatched to any gene: 12.

V usage is TRBV2 and J usage is TRBJ2-1, with TRBD2 matching over 8 bases. V was pared by 8 bases and J by 12 bases, with 9 bases of the junction left unmatched. This CDR3 is built from 12 residues. Germline V gives CDR1 SNHLY, CDR2 FYNNEI. CDR3 nucleotide sequence: TGTGCCAGCGGACCGGGACTAGGGGCGCAGTTCTTC. Encoded protein: CASGPGLGAQFF. Variable domain in full (rest from reference TRBV2 and TRBJ2-1): EPEVTQTPSHQVTQMGQEVILRCVPISNHLYFYWYRQILGQKVEFLVSFYNNEISEKSEIFDDQFSVERPDGSNFTLKIRSTKLEDSAMYFCASGPGLGAQFFGPGTRLTVL.

J is TRBJ2-3 and V is TRBV29-1, with TRBD2 matching 10 bases. The germline V gene encodes CDR1 SQVTM and CDR2 ANQGSEA. V lost 4 bases, J lost 6 bases, and 7 bases stayed unmatched. CDR3 length: 14 residues. CDR3 sequence reads: CSVVKAGGPDTQYF. The CDR3, as DNA: TGCAGCGTTGTAAAAGCGGGAGGGCCGGATACGCAGTATTTT.

J is TRBJ1-2 and V is TRBV27; TRBD1 is a possible D gene (5 bases). Germline assignment: CDR1 MNHEY and CDR2 SMNVEV (reference sequence). There are 15 residues in the CDR3. Trimming stripped 6 bases from V and 4 bases from J, with 18 bases between. The CDR3 loop is CASSRIGSGGYGYTF. CDR3 nucleotides: TGTGCCAGCAGCCGCATAGGGTCGGGGGGCTATGGCTACACCTTC.

The J gene is TRBJ2-7, the V gene TRBV7-9, with TRBD2 matching 8 bases. Germline loops: CDR1 SEHNR, CDR2 FQNEAQ (reference sequence). Trimming took 5 bases from V and 5 from J; bases not matched to a gene: 17. The CDR3 runs to 17 residues. The CDR3 nucleotides read TGTGCCAGCAGCCCGGGGTCTAGCGGGTTGGGGGACGACGAGCAGTACTTC. This codes for CASSPGSSGLGDDEQYF.

The chain joins TRBV5-5 to TRBJ1-1; 11 bases line up with TRBD1. The CDR3 sequence is 14 residues long. CDR1 and CDR2 from the germline V gene are SGHKS and YYEKEE (reference sequence). V was clipped by 2 bases and J by 8 bases; unmatched bases: 5. The CDR3 nucleotides are TGTGCCAGCAGCTTTCAAAGGACAGGGGGCGAAGCTTTCTTT. Translation gives CASSFQRTGGEAFF.

The gene calls are TRBV29-1 and TRBJ2-1; 12 bases fit TRBD2. This CDR3 comprises 13 residues. V lost 3 bases and J lost 14; bases outside the gene matches: 8. Germline CDR1 SQVTM, CDR2 ANQGSEA. Here the CDR3 DNA reads TGCAGCGTTGAGCTAGCGGGGGGGACTTTTGAGTTCTTC. This translates into CSVELAGGTFEFF.

This clone has a single count. This chain links TRBV6-1 with TRBJ1-2, with no clear D. Germline V gene sequence: CDR1 MNHNS, CDR2 SASEGT. The CDR3 sequence is 13 residues long. Trimming shortened V by 0 bases and J by 4 bases, and 6 bases separated the two germline ends. CDR3: CASSEARGYGYTF. The CDR3 DNA reads as TGTGCCAGCAGTGAAGCGCGGGGCTATGGCTACACCTTC.

This chain connects TRBV11-3 to TRBJ2-5, with 8 bases matching TRBD1. The CDR3 loop spans 17 amino acids. The V segment lost 1 base and the J segment 5 bases; nucleotides outside the gene matches: 12. Per the germline V gene, CDR1 is SGHNT and CDR2 is YENEEA. CDR3 nucleotide sequence: TGTGCCAGCAGCTTAGGTTCTTGTCAGGGGGCCGTCGAGACCCAGTACTTC. Translation gives CASSLGSCQGAVETQYF.

This chain joins TRBV28 and TRBJ2-1; D not certain. From germline, CDR1 is MDHEN and CDR2 SYDVKM. CDR3 length: 13 residues. V lost 6 bases and J 7 bases, leaving 13 bases between the germline ends. This chain's CDR3 is CASSSYIANEQFF. CDR3 bases: TGTGCCAGCAGCTCCTATATAGCAAATGAGCAGTTCTTC.

This clone was picked up a small number of times. The chain carries TRBV7-9 and TRBJ1-2; perhaps TRBD1 as D (6 bases). Trimming pared 3 bases from V and 4 bases from J, leaving 9 bases between. Germline assignment: CDR1 SEHNR and CDR2 FQNEAQ (reference sequence). CDR3 size: 13 residues. Here the CDR3 reads CASSFAGAYGYTF. As DNA, the CDR3 is TGTGCCAGCAGCTTCGCAGGGGCCTATGGCTACACCTTC.

V is TRBV19 and J is TRBJ2-1; D may be TRBD2 (6 bases). There are 17 residues in the CDR3. CDR1 and CDR2 (germline): LNHDA, SQIVND (reference sequence). V was trimmed by 1 base and J by 4 bases, leaving 17 bases between them. The CDR3 bases are TGTGCCAGTAGTATAGGGGGGGTCCTTCCAAGATACAATGAGCAGTTCTTC. Amino acids: CASSIGGVLPRYNEQFF.

V gene TRBV6-1 combines with J gene TRBJ1-6; 8 bases map to TRBD1. This CDR3 region has 14 residues. After removal of 7 bases from V and 5 bases from J, the junction contained 4 bases not matched to a gene. Per germline, CDR1 MNHNS and CDR2 SASEGT. The CDR3 here is CASIRTGNNSPLHF. CDR3 nucleotide sequence: TGTGCCAGCATCCGGACAGGGAATAATTCACCCCTCCACTTT.

This rearrangement joins TRBV18 to TRBJ2-7; TRBD1 matches 7 bases. Trimming at V came to 5 bases and at J to 4 bases, leaving 2 bases not matched to a gene. Germline V lookup: CDR1 KGHSH, CDR2 LQKENI. The CDR3 runs 12 residues. The CDR3 DNA reads TGTGCCAGCTCATCACAGGGGTACGAGCAGTACTTC. It encodes CASSSQGYEQYF.

The genes are TRBV28 and TRBJ1-1, with 7 bases that match TRBD1. The length of the CDR3 is 16 residues. V dropped 6 bases and J dropped 2; count of bases not matched to a gene: 12. In germline, CDR1 is MDHEN, CDR2 SYDVKM. CDR3 nucleotide sequence: TGTGCCAGCAGGTCGGGACAGACAATATCCAACACTGAAGCTTTCTTT. Amino acids: CASRSGQTISNTEAFF.

This CDR3 reads CSAPLSEKLFF. Here the CDR3 DNA reads TGCAGTGCTCCGCTAAGTGAAAAACTGTTTTTT. The chain links TRBV20-1 to TRBJ1-4, with D unclear. Germline V lookup: CDR1 DFQATT, CDR2 SNEGSKA (reference sequence). This CDR3 has 11 amino acids. The V end was cut by 5 bases, the J end by 7 bases, with 8 bases between.

The genes are TRBV5-1 and TRBJ1-2; no firm D call. This CDR3 contains 14 residues. V was shortened by 2 bases and J by 7 bases, with 15 bases between the two germline ends. Germline CDR1 and CDR2: SGHRS and YFSETQ. This CDR3 reads CASSLAHLEGGYTF. CDR3 DNA sequence: TGCGCCAGCAGCTTAGCACATTTAGAGGGTGGCTACACCTTC.

The chain carries TRBV9 and TRBJ1-2, with 8 bases matching TRBD1. This CDR3 is built from 17 residues. Germline CDR1 and CDR2: SGDLS and YYNGEE. V trimming: 0 bases; J trimming: 8 bases; junction bases outside the gene matches: 15. CDR3 in amino acids: CASSVASRPTGGEGYTF. The CDR3 DNA is TGTGCCAGCAGCGTAGCTTCCCGACCCACAGGGGGAGAAGGCTACACCTTC. Complete variable domain (other parts from reference TRBV9 and TRBJ1-2): DSGVTQTPKHLITATGQRVTLRCSPRSGDLSVYWYQQSLDQGLQFLIQYYNGEERAKGNILERFSAQQFPDLHSELNLSSLELGDSALYFCASSVASRPTGGEGYTFGSGTRLTVV.